These 14 T cell receptor beta chains were sequenced from one sample in a study of beta chain features in type 1 diabetes. Expressed TCRB transcripts were sequenced, since all the RNA that had been isolated was reverse transcribed. Clones were sequenced by immunoSEQ multiplex PCR, and TCRdb holds only the in-frame ones, with some missing. The sample has 200,000 to 250,000 clones, 9.5% to 13% seen once. Material for sequencing was central memory CD4+ T cells from blood. All receptors come from a young man in good health.

This clone was observed many times. The chain has TRBV5-1 and TRBJ2-1; 8 positions agree with TRBD2. The CDR3 is made up of 14 amino acids. Germline lookup yields CDR1 SGHRS and CDR2 YFSETQ. The V and J ends lost 6 bases and 10 bases, in that order; junction bases with no gene match: 12. The CDR3 region is CASNPDSGGREQFF. The CDR3 DNA reads TGCGCCAGCAACCCTGATTCTGGCGGGAGGGAGCAGTTCTTC.

The chain is built from TRBV14 and TRBJ2-7; D is unresolved. Germline CDR1 SGHDN, CDR2 FVKESK. The ends were cut back, 4 bases at V and 0 bases at J, with 10 bases in the middle. The CDR3 covers 14 residues. The CDR3: CASSLIRASYEQYF. The CDR3 DNA sequence: TGTGCCAGCAGCCTCATAAGAGCCTCCTACGAGCAGTACTTC.

The V gene is TRBV30, the J gene TRBJ1-6; possible D gene TRBD1, 5 bases. Deletions cut 3 bases from V and 8 bases from J, with 11 bases between. In germline, CDR1 is GTSNPN, CDR2 SVGIG (reference sequence). The CDR3 is made up of 13 amino acids. As DNA, the CDR3 is TGTGCCTGGAGCCCCGGGGGTGATTCACCCCTCCACTTT. It translates to CAWSPGGDSPLHF.

This clone showed up many times. The CDR3 is CASSLAGMETQYF. The CDR3 DNA is TGTGCCAGCAGCTTAGCAGGGATGGAGACCCAGTACTTC. The chain links TRBV7-8 to TRBJ2-5; no clear D. Germline CDR1 and CDR2: SGHVS and FQNEAQ. The V and J ends lost 0 bases and 5 bases respectively, with 7 bases between them. The CDR3 extends over 13 amino acids.

This clone has only a few counts. V usage is TRBV20-1 and J usage is TRBJ1-1; possibly TRBD1 for D (6 bases). V was shortened by 8 bases and J by 3 bases, with 10 bases between the two germline ends. The CDR3 runs to 11 residues. The V gene's germline CDR1 is DFQATT and CDR2 SNEGSKA (reference sequence). CDR3 DNA: TGCAGTCGGTCAGGGGACACTGAAGCTTTCTTT. Translation: CSRSGDTEAFF.

This clone has a handful of counts. This sequence joins TRBV5-6 and TRBJ2-1; perhaps TRBD2 as D (5 bases). Germline-derived CDR1 and CDR2 are SGHDT and YYEEEE. This CDR3 has 15 amino acids. V lost 1 base and J 0 bases, leaving 8 bases between the germline ends. Written as DNA, the CDR3 is TGTGCCAGCAGCTTGCCGGGATACTCCTACAATGAGCAGTTCTTC. Residues: CASSLPGYSYNEQFF.

This clone has just one count. Other nucleotide sequences from this sample produce the same CDR3. The V and J genes are TRBV11-3 and TRBJ2-7, with 7 bases fitting TRBD2. Losses at the gene ends were 0 bases for V and 5 bases for J; bases not matched to a gene: 1. Per germline, CDR1 SGHNT and CDR2 YENEEA. This CDR3 is built from 13 residues. The CDR3 DNA is TGTGCCAGCAGCTTAGAACGGGAGGACGAGCAGTACTTC. It codes for CASSLEREDEQYF.

J is TRBJ2-5 and V is TRBV4-1; D is ambiguous. V lost 4 bases, J lost 4 bases, and 10 bases lay in between. The germline V gene encodes CDR1 MGHRA and CDR2 YSYEKL. The CDR3 extends over 13 amino acids. The DNA for the CDR3 is TGCGCCAGCAGCCGGGTCGTTGGAGAGACCCAGTACTTC. Translated, it gives CASSRVVGETQYF.

The chain has TRBV15 and TRBJ2-2; tentative D call: TRBD2 (5 bases). CDR1 is LNHNV and CDR2 is YYDKDF in the germline V gene (reference sequence). V lost 3 bases to trimming and J lost 7 bases, with 12 bases between them. This CDR3 has 14 amino acids. The CDR3 here is CATSRDFAGGELFF. In DNA, the CDR3 is TGTGCCACCAGCAGGGACTTTGCTGGCGGGGAGCTGTTTTTT.

The chain is built from TRBV7-2 and TRBJ1-1, with D maybe TRBD1 (5 bases). The CDR3 contains 15 residues. V lost 5 bases, J lost 1 base, and 14 bases lay in between. Germline lookup yields CDR1 SGHTA and CDR2 FQGNSA. The CDR3 spells CASSKGTLPNTEAFF. The CDR3 nucleotides read TGTGCCAGCAGCAAAGGGACCCTACCGAACACTGAAGCTTTCTTT.

This clone was recorded a few times. V gene TRBV7-8 combines with J gene TRBJ2-7; 8 bases are shared with TRBD2. CDR3 length: 14 residues. V shed 5 bases and J 3 bases; nucleotides not matched to a gene: 6. The V gene's germline CDR1 is SGHVS and CDR2 FQNEAQ. DNA of the CDR3: TGTGCCAGCAGCCCAGCGGGAGTCCTCTACGAGCAGTACTTC. Its translation is CASSPAGVLYEQYF.

V and J are TRBV29-1 and TRBJ1-1; D perhaps matches TRBD1 (5 bases). The germline gives CDR1 SQVTM, CDR2 ANQGSEA. The V end was cut by 7 bases, the J end by 3 bases, with 18 bases between. The CDR3 consists of 14 residues. The chain's CDR3 is CSAMSQGRYTEAFF. In DNA form, the CDR3 reads TGCAGCGCAATGAGCCAGGGTCGATACACTGAAGCTTTCTTT.

The chain is built from TRBV30 and TRBJ2-1; TRBD1 matches 8 bases. With 3 bases clipped from V and 3 bases from J, the junction kept 4 bases outside the gene matches. The CDR3 is 14 amino acids. Germline CDR1 and CDR2: GTSNPN and SVGIG (reference sequence). CDR3 DNA: TGTGCCTGGAGGCGGGACAGGAACTACAATGAGCAGTTCTTC. Translation: CAWRRDRNYNEQFF.

J is TRBJ1-2 and V is TRBV19; D unresolved. Trimming took 11 bases from V and 6 from J, leaving 13 bases between them. The CDR3 spans 11 residues. Germline CDR1 and CDR2: LNHDA and SQIVND (reference sequence). CDR3 amino acids: CAARGNNGYTF. In DNA form, the CDR3 reads TGTGCCGCTAGAGGTAATAATGGCTACACCTTC.